The 26 T cell receptor beta chains below were found in one sample sequenced in a study of identical twins. TCRdb independently ran MiXCR on the 5' RACE reads; one entry per CDR3 protein. The top ten hold about 0.97% of the sample, which has 450,000 to 500,000 distinct CDR3 sequences, roughly an eighth seen once. The sample was also reused in another study, on yellow fever vaccine responses in identical twins.

Sequencing was carried out using CD4+ T cells sorted from blood. The receptors come from a woman between 18 and 29 years old in good health.

This clonotype occurred a few times. The chain uses TRBV11-2 and TRBJ2-4; TRBD1 aligns across 9 bases. CDR3 length equals 15 residues. Germline values: CDR1 SGHAT, CDR2 FQNNGV. J was trimmed by 3 bases and V by 5 bases; bases with no gene match: 5. This chain's CDR3 is CASSPQTGGKNIQYF. The CDR3, as DNA: TGTGCCAGCAGCCCCCAGACAGGGGGCAAAAACATTCAGTACTTC.

A few counts support this clonotype. The chain joins TRBV7-8 to TRBJ1-5; 7 nucleotides agree with TRBD1. Germline values: CDR1 SGHVS, CDR2 FQNEAQ. This CDR3 region has 16 residues. Losses at the gene ends were 5 bases for V and 3 bases for J; bases not matched to a gene: 10. As DNA, the CDR3 is TGTGCCAGCAGCCTTTCCCTGACAGGGAACAATCAGCCCCAGCATTTT. Translation: CASSLSLTGNNQPQHF.

This clonotype was detected a few times. This chain joins TRBV12-3 or TRBV12-4 and TRBJ2-5; no clear D gene. CDR3 size: 14 residues. The germline V and J ends were trimmed by 5 bases and 1 base, with 11 bases remaining between them. The CDR3 DNA follows: TGTGCCAGCAGTCCGCCGACGGTCCAAGAGACCCAGTACTTC. Protein sequence: CASSPPTVQETQYF.

The CDR3, as DNA: TGTGCCAGCAGTTTTGCGGGACAGGGGTCCGAGCAGTACTTC. Residues: CASSFAGQGSEQYF. V and J are TRBV28 and TRBJ2-7, with TRBD1 matching over 10 bases. J lost 6 bases, V lost 3 bases, and 5 bases had no gene match. CDR1 and CDR2 (germline): MDHEN, SYDVKM. The CDR3 contains 14 residues.

The V gene is TRBV5-6, the J gene TRBJ2-5; D perhaps matches TRBD1 (7 bases). V was pared by 0 bases and J by 5 bases, with 14 bases between. Germline V gene sequence: CDR1 SGHDT, CDR2 YYEEEE. CDR3 length equals 15 residues. The CDR3 region is CASSLGPRGVETQYF. CDR3 nucleotide sequence: TGTGCCAGCAGCTTGGGGCCCAGGGGGGTCGAGACCCAGTACTTC.

This clonotype has only a few counts. The rearrangement joins TRBV29-1 to TRBJ2-3; weak D call: TRBD2 (5 bases). Trimming took off 2 bases at V and 2 bases at J, with 8 bases between the two ends. The CDR3 consists of 13 residues. Germline assignment: CDR1 SQVTM and CDR2 ANQGSEA. The chain's CDR3 is CSVEHGVTDTQYF. The CDR3 bases are TGCAGCGTTGAACACGGGGTCACAGATACGCAGTATTTT.

Only a few counts were recorded for this clonotype. The rearrangement links TRBV7-3 to TRBJ2-3, with 8 positions matching TRBD2. Germline CDR1 is SGHTA and CDR2 is FQGTGA. With 4 bases clipped from V and 6 bases from J, the junction kept 6 bases outside the gene matches. The CDR3 sequence is 14 residues long. CDR3 amino acids: CASSSTGGQDTQYF. CDR3 sequence (DNA): TGTGCCAGCAGCTCGACGGGGGGGCAGGATACGCAGTATTTT. The full variable domain, its missing parts supplied by reference TRBV7-3 and TRBJ2-3, is GAGVSQTPSNKVTEKGKYVELRCDPISGHTALYWYRQSLGQGPEFLIYFQGTGAADDSGLPNDRFFAVRPEGSVSTLKIQRTERGDSAVYLCASSSTGGQDTQYFGPGTRLTVL.

This clonotype has only a few counts. V gene TRBV28 combines with J gene TRBJ2-5; D may match TRBD1 or TRBD2 (5 bases each). CDR3 length: 14 amino acids. Germline-derived CDR1 and CDR2 are MDHEN and SYDVKM. Trimming left V 5 bases short and J 1 base short, with 11 bases between. CDR3 DNA sequence: TGTGCCAGCAGTCCACCAGGGACCCAAGAGACCCAGTACTTC. It yields the protein CASSPPGTQETQYF.

The sample holds a few counts of this clonotype. The rearrangement links TRBV3-1 to TRBJ2-5; no clear D. Germline assignment: CDR1 LGHDT and CDR2 YNNKEL (reference sequence). V was shortened by 1 base and J by 2 bases, with 8 bases between the two germline ends. The CDR3 consists of 14 residues. CDR3 nucleotides: TGTGCCAGCAGCCAAGCCCTCTGGCAAGAGACCCAGTACTTC. Translating it yields CASSQALWQETQYF.

Many counts were recorded for this clonotype. The genes are TRBV29-1 and TRBJ2-1, with 7 bases lining up with TRBD2. V dropped 1 base and J dropped 0; count of bases not matched to a gene: 3. The CDR3 sequence is 15 residues long. Germline CDR1 is SQVTM and CDR2 is ANQGSEA. CDR3 loop: CSVEGGGDSYNEQFF. CDR3 in DNA: TGCAGCGTTGAAGGGGGAGGGGACTCCTACAATGAGCAGTTCTTC.

V and J are TRBV29-1 and TRBJ1-1, with D unclear. Germline V lookup: CDR1 SQVTM, CDR2 ANQGSEA. V gave up 2 bases and J gave up 0 bases, with 10 bases separating them. There are 14 residues in the CDR3. The CDR3 reads CSVERSSVNTEAFF. The CDR3, as DNA: TGCAGCGTTGAAAGGAGCAGTGTGAACACTGAAGCTTTCTTT.

The sample holds a few counts of this clonotype. This chain joins TRBV29-1 and TRBJ2-7; D unclear. V was trimmed by 8 bases and J by 6 bases, leaving 8 bases between them. Germline-derived CDR1 and CDR2 are SQVTM and ANQGSEA. There are 9 residues in the CDR3. The DNA for the CDR3 is TGCAGCCTTATAGGCGAGCAGTACTTC. It encodes CSLIGEQYF.

The chain recombines TRBV6-1 with TRBJ1-6; no clear D. Looked up from germline, CDR1 is MNHNS and CDR2 is SASEGT. CDR3 length: 13 residues. Trimming took off 3 bases at V and 10 bases at J, with 10 bases between the two ends. The CDR3 DNA follows: TGTGCCAGCAGTGAGGCAGGCGGCTCACCCCTCCACTTT. Its translation: CASSEAGGSPLHF.

This clonotype was counted between two and nine times. The chain joins TRBV2 to TRBJ1-1; D gene uncertain. The germline V gene has CDR1 SNHLY and CDR2 FYNNEI. The V end was cut by 3 bases, the J end by 4 bases, with 21 bases between. CDR3 length: 17 amino acids. CDR3 sequence reads: CASSDLVAILRLTEAFF. The CDR3 bases are TGTGCCAGCAGTGACCTCGTTGCCATCCTAAGGCTCACTGAAGCTTTCTTT.

At least ten counts were recorded for this clonotype. The chain has TRBV7-6 and TRBJ2-5; D unresolved. Trimming took off 4 bases at V and 7 bases at J, with 16 bases between the two ends. The length of the CDR3 is 14 residues. Germline lookup yields CDR1 SGHVS and CDR2 FNYEAQ. The CDR3 reads CASSSGPLVATQYF. CDR3 DNA sequence: TGTGCCAGCAGCTCTGGACCCTTAGTGGCGACCCAGTACTTC. The complete variable domain, with remaining parts taken from reference TRBV7-6 and TRBJ2-5, reads GAGVSQSPRYKVTKRGQDVALRCDPISGHVSLYWYRQALGQGPEFLTYFNYEAQQDKSGLPNDRFSAERPEGSISTLTIQRTEQRDSAMYRCASSSGPLVATQYFGPGTRLLVL.

The chain joins TRBV7-2 to TRBJ2-7; D unresolved. This CDR3 is built from 13 residues. Germline-derived CDR1 and CDR2 are SGHTA and FQGNSA. With 5 bases removed from V and 4 bases from J, the gap between germline ends came to 12 bases. The CDR3 nucleotides read TGTGCCAGCAGCCGTCGGCCAACATACGAGCAGTACTTC. It codes for CASSRRPTYEQYF.

The chain recombines TRBV3-1 with TRBJ1-6, with D unclear. Trimming removed 1 base from V and 10 bases from J, with 5 bases in between. There are 12 residues in the CDR3. Germline CDR1 LGHDT, CDR2 YNNKEL (reference sequence). CDR3 loop: CASSQAGSPLHF. In nucleotides, the CDR3 is TGTGCCAGCAGCCAAGCCGGATCACCCCTCCACTTT.

V usage is TRBV9 and J usage is TRBJ2-5; D not certain. CDR3 length: 13 residues. Germline V gene sequence: CDR1 SGDLS, CDR2 YYNGEE. V lost 2 bases to trimming and J lost 5 bases, with 10 bases between them. The CDR3 DNA sequence: TGTGCCAGCAGCGTTCCCCCCACCGAGACCCAGTACTTC. Its protein is CASSVPPTETQYF. The full variable domain, its missing parts supplied by reference TRBV9 and TRBJ2-5, is DSGVTQTPKHLITATGQRVTLRCSPRSGDLSVYWYQQSLDQGLQFLIQYYNGEERAKGNILERFSAQQFPDLHSELNLSSLELGDSALYFCASSVPPTETQYFGPGTRLLVL.

This clonotype was counted only a few times. DNA of the CDR3: TGTGCCAGCAGCCAAGATCCCGGGGACAATGAGCAGTTCTTC. Its translation: CASSQDPGDNEQFF. The chain has TRBV3-1 and TRBJ2-1, with D possibly TRBD2 on 5 matching bases. Trimming left V 0 bases short and J 5 bases short, with 8 bases between. The germline CDR1 and CDR2 sequences are LGHDT and YNNKEL (reference sequence). CDR3 size: 14 residues.

This clonotype was observed a handful of times. The CDR3 here is CASSHRDFYSSYNEQFF. The CDR3 bases are TGCGCCAGCAGCCATAGGGACTTTTATAGCTCCTACAATGAGCAGTTCTTC. This chain uses TRBV4-3 with TRBJ2-1; D is possibly TRBD2 (6 bases). CDR3 length: 17 amino acids. V dropped 3 bases and J dropped 0 bases, with 15 bases sitting between them. Germline CDR1 reads LGHNA; CDR2 reads YSLEER.

The DNA for the CDR3 is TGTGCCACCAGCAGAGATGGGCTAGCGGGGAATCAGTACTTC. Its protein product is CATSRDGLAGNQYF. The genes are TRBV15 and TRBJ2-4; TRBD2 agrees at 9 bases. The length of the CDR3 is 14 residues. V was pared by 0 bases and J by 12 bases, with 6 bases of the junction left unmatched. CDR1 LNHNV and CDR2 YYDKDF come from the germline V gene (reference sequence). Complete variable domain (other parts from reference TRBV15 and TRBJ2-4): DAMVIQNPRYQVTQFGKPVTLSCSQTLNHNVMYWYQQKSSQAPKLLFHYYDKDFNNEADTPDNFQSRRPNTSFCFLDIRSPGLGDTAMYLCATSRDGLAGNQYFGAGTRLSVL.

This clonotype was counted ten times or more. This sequence joins TRBV4-3 and TRBJ2-3, with no clear D. The V and J ends lost 1 base and 5 bases respectively, with 13 bases between them. The CDR3 is 15 amino acids. The V gene's germline CDR1 is LGHNA and CDR2 YSLEER. In nucleotides, the CDR3 is TGCGCCAGCAGCCAAGCCCGCGTGGGTAGAGATACGCAGTATTTT. Amino acid sequence: CASSQARVGRDTQYF.

In this sample, this clonotype turned up a few times. This chain links TRBV7-2 with TRBJ2-7; tentative D call: TRBD2 (5 bases). Trimming removed 1 base from V and 3 bases from J, with 13 bases in between. The CDR3 loop spans 15 amino acids. Germline CDR1 and CDR2: SGHTA and FQGNSA. CDR3 sequence: CASSLEAGYVYEQYF. In DNA, the CDR3 is TGTGCCAGCAGCTTAGAGGCGGGTTACGTCTACGAGCAGTACTTC.

This clonotype showed up many times. J is TRBJ2-7 and V is TRBV5-5; TRBD1 aligns across 7 bases. From germline, CDR1 is SGHKS and CDR2 YYEKEE (reference sequence). V trimming: 3 bases; J trimming: 0 bases; junction bases outside the gene matches: 6. This CDR3 spans 15 amino acids. CDR3 nucleotides: TGTGCCAGCAGCTCTTCCGGGACAGCCTCCTACGAGCAGTACTTC. Its translation is CASSSSGTASYEQYF.

The chain combines TRBV7-2 with TRBJ2-4; D gene unclear. The CDR3 runs to 17 residues. Germline V gene lookup returns CDR1 SGHTA and CDR2 FQGNSA. V was clipped by 6 bases and J by 2 bases, with 20 bases between them. CDR3 amino acids: CASSSFASWNSKNIQYF. For the CDR3, the DNA is TGTGCCAGCAGTTCTTTCGCCAGTTGGAATTCCAAAAACATTCAGTACTTC.

The V and J genes are TRBV30 and TRBJ2-1, with 8 bases identical to TRBD1. The CDR3 contains 11 residues. V shed 3 bases, J shed 14 bases, and the junction held 6 bases outside the gene matches. CDR1 is GTSNPN and CDR2 is SVGIG in the germline V gene (reference sequence). This chain's CDR3 is CAWSQDREEFF. The CDR3 nucleotides are TGTGCCTGGAGCCAGGACAGGGAGGAGTTCTTC.